This TCR beta chain was sequenced for a study of T cell repertoires in cytomegalovirus infection. Study summary: Recently identified HLA-C-restricted CMV epitopes were among the peptides used.

TCRdb re-called the reads through MiXCR, storing one row per CDR3 protein. The table includes approximately 120,000 distinct CDR3 sequences, about 31% detected once. This clonotype was detected ten times or more. Its antigen is currently unknown. The receptor was isolated from a human donor in good health (CMV status not recorded). Some clones in this sample may be carry-over from other donors' samples. Source: CD8+ T cells from cultured PBMCs, taken from culture after CMV antigen stimulation.

The CDR3 DNA sequence: TGTGCCAGCAGCCCGCGGACGGATGGCTACACCTTC. The encoded protein is CASSPRTDGYTF. This chain uses TRBV7-2 with TRBJ1-2, with no clear D. There are 12 residues in the CDR3. Germline V gives CDR1 SGHTA, CDR2 FQGNSA. V was cut by 5 bases and J by 6 bases, with 10 bases left in between. The variable domain in full, with the rest retrieved from reference TRBV7-2 and TRBJ1-2, is GAGVSQSPSNKVTEKGKDVELRCDPISGHTALYWYRQSLGQGLEFLIYFQGNSAPDKSGLPSDRFSAERTGGSVSTLTIQRTQQEDSAVYLCASSPRTDGYTFGSGTRLTVV.